This TCR beta chain was sequenced for a study of CD8+ T cells in alopecia areata. Findings and limits, study-wide: Tofacitinib significantly decreased scalp clonality and expanded CD8+ clones among top 100.

The sample's treatment: oral pan-JAK inhibitor, 5-10 mg twice daily. Alopecia areata patients had lesional scalp punch biopsies and peripheral blood taken from them. cDNA prepared by RNA extraction and subsequent reverse transcription served as the template for sequencing. Produced via immunoSEQ multiplex PCR; TCRdb's table is partial and in-frame only. The table shows 150,000 or so clones, with 85% to 90% occurring only once. Regarding this clone: Its antigen is undetermined.

V gave up 3 bases and J gave up 7 bases; unmatched junction bases: 9. The CDR3 extends over 17 amino acids. Looked up from germline, CDR1 is SGHRS and CDR2 is YFSETQ. Sequences were derived from CD8+ T cells sorted from blood, sampled at week 4, from a patient treated with tofacitinib. The chain recombines TRBV5-1 with TRBJ2-2, with 13 bases that match TRBD2. The TCR originated in a human donor with alopecia areata. This chain's CDR3 is CASSSGLAGVLRGELFF. The CDR3, as DNA: TGCGCCAGCAGCTCCGGACTAGCGGGAGTTCTCCGCGGGGAGCTGTTTTTT.